This T cell receptor (beta chain) was captured in a study of T cell clusters in autoimmune cytopenias. Germline assignment: CDR1 GTSNPN and CDR2 SVGIG (reference sequence). The CDR3 has 12 amino acids. Frequency places this clonotype as medium-sized. About 37,500 genome equivalents of blood DNA were amplified for TRB. TRB was amplified by touch-down multiplex PCR, primer pools A and B combined. TCRdb processed the multiplex PCR reads again and assigns one entry to each CDR3 protein, with no DNA. This repertoire includes 6,900 or so distinct CDR3 sequences. These data were likewise used in another study, on T cell repertoires in aging, cancer and after chemotherapy.

This TCR came from a human donor in good health. The chain links TRBV30 to TRBJ1-1. Sequencing input: peripheral blood. CDR3 amino acids: CAWKRAGAEAFF.